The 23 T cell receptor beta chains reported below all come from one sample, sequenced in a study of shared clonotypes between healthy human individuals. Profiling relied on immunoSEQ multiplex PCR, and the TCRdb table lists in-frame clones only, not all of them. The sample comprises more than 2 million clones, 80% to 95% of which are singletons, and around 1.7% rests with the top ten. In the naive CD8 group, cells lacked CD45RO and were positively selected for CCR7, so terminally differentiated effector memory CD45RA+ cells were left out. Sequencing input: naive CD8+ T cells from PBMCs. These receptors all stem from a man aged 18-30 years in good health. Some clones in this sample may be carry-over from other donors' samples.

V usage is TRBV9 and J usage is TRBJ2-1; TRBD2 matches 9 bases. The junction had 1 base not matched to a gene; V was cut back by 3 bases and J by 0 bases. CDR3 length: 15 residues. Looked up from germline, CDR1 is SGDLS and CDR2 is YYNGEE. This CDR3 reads CASSGTSVSYNEQFF. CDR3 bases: TGTGCCAGCAGCGGGACTAGCGTCTCCTACAATGAGCAGTTCTTC.

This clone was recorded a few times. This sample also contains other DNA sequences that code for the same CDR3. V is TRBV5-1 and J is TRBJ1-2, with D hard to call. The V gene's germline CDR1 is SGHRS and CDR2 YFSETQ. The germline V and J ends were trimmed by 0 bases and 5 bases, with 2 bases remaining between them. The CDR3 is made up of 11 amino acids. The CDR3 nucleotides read TGCGCCAGCAGCTTGGGGTATGGCTACACCTTC. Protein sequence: CASSLGYGYTF.

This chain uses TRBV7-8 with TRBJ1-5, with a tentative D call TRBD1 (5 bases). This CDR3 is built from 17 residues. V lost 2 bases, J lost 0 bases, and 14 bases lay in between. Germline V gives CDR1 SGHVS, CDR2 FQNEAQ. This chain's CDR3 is CASSLLQGLYSNQPQHF. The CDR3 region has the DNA TGTGCCAGCAGCTTATTGCAGGGACTCTATAGCAATCAGCCCCAGCATTTT.

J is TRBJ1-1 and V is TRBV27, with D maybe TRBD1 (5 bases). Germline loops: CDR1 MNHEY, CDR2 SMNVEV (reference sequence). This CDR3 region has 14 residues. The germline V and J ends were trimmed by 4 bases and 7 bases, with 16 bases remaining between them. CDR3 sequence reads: CASSYPGAVDEAFF. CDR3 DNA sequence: TGTGCCAGCAGTTACCCCGGGGCGGTGGATGAAGCTTTCTTT.

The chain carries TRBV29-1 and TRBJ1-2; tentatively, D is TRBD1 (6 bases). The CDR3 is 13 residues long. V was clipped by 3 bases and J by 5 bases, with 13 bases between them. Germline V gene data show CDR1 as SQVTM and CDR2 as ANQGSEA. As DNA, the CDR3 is TGCAGCGTTGACAGGGGACTTAAGTATGGCTACACCTTC. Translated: CSVDRGLKYGYTF.

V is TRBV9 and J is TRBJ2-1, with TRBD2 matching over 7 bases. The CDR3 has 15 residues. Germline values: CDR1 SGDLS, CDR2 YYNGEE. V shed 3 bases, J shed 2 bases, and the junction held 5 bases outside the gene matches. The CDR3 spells CASSAAGNPYNEQFF. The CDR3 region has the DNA TGTGCCAGCAGCGCAGCGGGAAACCCCTACAATGAGCAGTTCTTC.

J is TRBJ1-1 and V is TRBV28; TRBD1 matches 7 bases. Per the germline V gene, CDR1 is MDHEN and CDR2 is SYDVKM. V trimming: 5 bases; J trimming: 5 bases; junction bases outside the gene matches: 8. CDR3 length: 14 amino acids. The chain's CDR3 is CASSITGDRTEAFF. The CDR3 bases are TGTGCCAGCAGTATAACAGGGGATCGGACTGAAGCTTTCTTT.

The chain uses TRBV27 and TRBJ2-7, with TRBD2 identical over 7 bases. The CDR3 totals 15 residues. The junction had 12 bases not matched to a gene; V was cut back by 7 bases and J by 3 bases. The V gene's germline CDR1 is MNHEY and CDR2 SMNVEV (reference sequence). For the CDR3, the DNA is TGTGCCAGCACCCCCCGGCCCGGGAGGATCTACGAGCAGTACTTC. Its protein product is CASTPRPGRIYEQYF.

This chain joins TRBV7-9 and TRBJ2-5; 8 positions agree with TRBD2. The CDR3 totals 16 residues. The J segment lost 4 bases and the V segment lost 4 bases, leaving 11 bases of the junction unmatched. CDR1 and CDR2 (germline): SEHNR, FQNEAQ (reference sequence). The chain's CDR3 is CASSSTSRGGLETQYF. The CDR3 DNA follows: TGTGCCAGCAGCTCTACCTCTCGGGGGGGGCTAGAGACCCAGTACTTC.

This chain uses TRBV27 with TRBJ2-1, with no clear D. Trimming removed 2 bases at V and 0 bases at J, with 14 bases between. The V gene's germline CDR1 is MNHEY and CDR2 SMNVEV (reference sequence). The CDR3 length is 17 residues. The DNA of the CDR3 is TGTGCCAGCAGTTTAAAAAGGATTGTCATCTCCTACAATGAGCAGTTCTTC. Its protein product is CASSLKRIVISYNEQFF.

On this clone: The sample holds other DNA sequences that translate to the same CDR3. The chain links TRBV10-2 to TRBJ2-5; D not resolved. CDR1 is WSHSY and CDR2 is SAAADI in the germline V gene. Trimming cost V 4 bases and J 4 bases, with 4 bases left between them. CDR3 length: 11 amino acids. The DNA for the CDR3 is TGCGCCAGCAGTGGTGGAGAGACCCAGTACTTC. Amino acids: CASSGGETQYF.

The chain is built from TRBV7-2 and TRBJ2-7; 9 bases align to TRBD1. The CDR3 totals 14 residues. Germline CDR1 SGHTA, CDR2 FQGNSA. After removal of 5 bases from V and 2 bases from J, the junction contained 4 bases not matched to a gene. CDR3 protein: CASSARDRAYEQYF. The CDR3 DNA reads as TGTGCCAGCAGCGCCCGGGACAGGGCCTACGAGCAGTACTTC. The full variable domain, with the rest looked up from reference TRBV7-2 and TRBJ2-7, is GAGVSQSPSNKVTEKGKDVELRCDPISGHTALYWYRQSLGQGLEFLIYFQGNSAPDKSGLPSDRFSAERTGGSVSTLTIQRTQQEDSAVYLCASSARDRAYEQYFGPGTRLTVT.

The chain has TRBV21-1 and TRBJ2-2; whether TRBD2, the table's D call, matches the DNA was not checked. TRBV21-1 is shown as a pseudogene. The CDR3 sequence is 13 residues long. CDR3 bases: TGTGCCCCCGCTAGAGGTCTCACCGGGGAGCTGTTTTTT. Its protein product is CAPARGLTGELFF.

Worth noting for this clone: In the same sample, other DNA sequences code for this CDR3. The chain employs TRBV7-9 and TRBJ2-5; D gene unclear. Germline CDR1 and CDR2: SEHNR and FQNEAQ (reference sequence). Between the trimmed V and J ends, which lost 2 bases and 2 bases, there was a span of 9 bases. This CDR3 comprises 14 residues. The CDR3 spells CASSLPGGQETQYF. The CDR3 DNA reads TGTGCCAGCAGCTTACCTGGCGGACAAGAGACCCAGTACTTC.

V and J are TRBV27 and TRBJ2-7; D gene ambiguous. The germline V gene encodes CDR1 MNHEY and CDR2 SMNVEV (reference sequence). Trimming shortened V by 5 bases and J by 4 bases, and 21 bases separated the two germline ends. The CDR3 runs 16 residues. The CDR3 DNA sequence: TGTGCCAGCAGTCCACATGTCAGCGCGGTAAATTACGAGCAGTACTTC. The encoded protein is CASSPHVSAVNYEQYF.

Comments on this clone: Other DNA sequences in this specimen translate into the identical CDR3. In DNA, the CDR3 is TGTGCCAGCAGTTCCCGGGACACTAGTTACGAGCAGTACTTC. Translating it yields CASSSRDTSYEQYF. This chain links TRBV28 with TRBJ2-7; possibly TRBD1 for D (6 bases). V lost 4 bases, J lost 4 bases, and 14 bases lay in between. Germline CDR1 is MDHEN and CDR2 is SYDVKM. The CDR3 consists of 14 residues.

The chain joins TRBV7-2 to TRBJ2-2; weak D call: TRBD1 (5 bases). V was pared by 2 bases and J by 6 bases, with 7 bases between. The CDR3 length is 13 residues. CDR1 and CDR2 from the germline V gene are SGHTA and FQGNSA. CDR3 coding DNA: TGTGCCAGCAGCTTAAAGGGGTCCGGGGAGCTGTTTTTT. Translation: CASSLKGSGELFF.

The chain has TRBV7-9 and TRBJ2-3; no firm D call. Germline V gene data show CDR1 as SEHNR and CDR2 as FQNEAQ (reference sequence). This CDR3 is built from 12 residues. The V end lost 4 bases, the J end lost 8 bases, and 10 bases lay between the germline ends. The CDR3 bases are TGTGCCAGCAGCTCCGAATTAGGTACGCAGTATTTT. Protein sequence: CASSSELGTQYF.

CDR3 loop: CASSIRDRFREQYF. CDR3 coding DNA: TGTGCCAGTAGTATCCGAGACAGGTTTCGCGAGCAGTACTTC. This chain uses TRBV19 with TRBJ2-7, with D possibly matching TRBD1 (6 bases). The CDR3 runs 14 residues. The ends were cut back, 3 bases at V and 6 bases at J, with 15 bases in the middle. Germline lookup yields CDR1 LNHDA and CDR2 SQIVND (reference sequence).

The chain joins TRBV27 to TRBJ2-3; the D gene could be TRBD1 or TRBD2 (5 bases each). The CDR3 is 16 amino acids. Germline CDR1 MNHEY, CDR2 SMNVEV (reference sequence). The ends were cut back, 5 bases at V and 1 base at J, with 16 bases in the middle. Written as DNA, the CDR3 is TGTGCCAGCAGTCCTCGGACACGGCGGGGCACAGATACGCAGTATTTT. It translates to CASSPRTRRGTDTQYF.

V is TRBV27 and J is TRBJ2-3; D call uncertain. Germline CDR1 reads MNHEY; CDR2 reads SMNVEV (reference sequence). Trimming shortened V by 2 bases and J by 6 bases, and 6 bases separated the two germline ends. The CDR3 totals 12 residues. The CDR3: CASSLQRDTQYF. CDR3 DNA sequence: TGTGCCAGCAGTTTACAGCGCGATACGCAGTATTTT.

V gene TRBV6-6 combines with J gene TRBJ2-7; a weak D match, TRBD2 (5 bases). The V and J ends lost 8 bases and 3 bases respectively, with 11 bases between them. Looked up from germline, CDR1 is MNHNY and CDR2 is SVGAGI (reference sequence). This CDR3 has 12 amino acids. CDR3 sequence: CASGLDGYEQYF. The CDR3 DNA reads TGTGCCAGCGGACTGGACGGCTACGAGCAGTACTTC.

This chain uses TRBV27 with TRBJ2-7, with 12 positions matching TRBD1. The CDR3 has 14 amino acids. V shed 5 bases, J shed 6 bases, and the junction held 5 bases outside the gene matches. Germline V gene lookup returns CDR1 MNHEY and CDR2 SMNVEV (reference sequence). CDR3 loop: CASSRGQGAGEQYF. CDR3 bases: TGTGCCAGCAGTAGGGGACAGGGGGCTGGCGAGCAGTACTTC.